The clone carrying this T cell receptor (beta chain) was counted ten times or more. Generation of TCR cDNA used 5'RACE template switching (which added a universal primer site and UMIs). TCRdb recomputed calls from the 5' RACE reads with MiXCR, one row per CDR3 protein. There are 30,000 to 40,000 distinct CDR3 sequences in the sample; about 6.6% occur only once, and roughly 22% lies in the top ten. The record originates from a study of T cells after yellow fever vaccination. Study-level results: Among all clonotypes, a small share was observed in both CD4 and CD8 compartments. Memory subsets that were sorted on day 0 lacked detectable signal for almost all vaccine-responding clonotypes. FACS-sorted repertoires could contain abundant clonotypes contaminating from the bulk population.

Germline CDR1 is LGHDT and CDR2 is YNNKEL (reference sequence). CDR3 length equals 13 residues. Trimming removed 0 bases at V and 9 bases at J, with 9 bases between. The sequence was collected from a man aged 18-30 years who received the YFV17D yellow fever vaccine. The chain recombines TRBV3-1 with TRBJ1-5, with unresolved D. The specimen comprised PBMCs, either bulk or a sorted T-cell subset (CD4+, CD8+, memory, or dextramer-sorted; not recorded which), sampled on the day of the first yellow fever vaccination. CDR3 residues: CASSQEWSGPQHF. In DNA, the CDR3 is TGTGCCAGCAGCCAAGAATGGTCAGGGCCCCAGCATTTT.